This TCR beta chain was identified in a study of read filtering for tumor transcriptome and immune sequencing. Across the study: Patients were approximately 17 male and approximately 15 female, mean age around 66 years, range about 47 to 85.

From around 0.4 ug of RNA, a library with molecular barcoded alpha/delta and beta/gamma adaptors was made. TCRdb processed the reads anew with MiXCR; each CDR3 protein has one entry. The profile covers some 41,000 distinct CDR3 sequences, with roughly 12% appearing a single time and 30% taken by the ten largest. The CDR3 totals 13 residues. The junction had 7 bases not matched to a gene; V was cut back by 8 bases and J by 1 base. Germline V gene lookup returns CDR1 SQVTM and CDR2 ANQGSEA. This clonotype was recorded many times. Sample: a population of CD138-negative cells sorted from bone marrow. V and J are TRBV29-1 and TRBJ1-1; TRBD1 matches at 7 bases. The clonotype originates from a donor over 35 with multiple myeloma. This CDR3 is CSTGGDRNTEAFF. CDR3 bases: TGCAGCACCGGAGGGGACAGGAACACTGAAGCTTTCTTT.